The 17 T cell receptor beta chains presented below share a single source sample, sequenced in a study of cytomegalovirus exposure and HLA in healthy donors. A multiplex PCR was run with 60 Vbeta primers and 13 Jbeta primers. Measured with immunoSEQ multiplex PCR; TCRdb has only the in-frame clones, and not every one. The table lists about 120,000 clones, approximately 70% of them singletons. Material: PBMCs. These receptors were collected from a woman in her twenties or thirties in good health and CMV-seronegative.

CDR3 in DNA: TGTGCCAGCAGCCCGGGGACAGGGGGCTTCACAGATACGCAGTATTTT. Protein sequence: CASSPGTGGFTDTQYF. The chain has TRBV11-2 and TRBJ2-3; TRBD1 matches 12 bases. CDR1 and CDR2 from the germline V gene are SGHAT and FQNNGV. With V trimmed by 5 bases and J by 2 bases, 5 bases remained unmatched. The length of the CDR3 is 16 residues.

This chain links TRBV2 with TRBJ1-2; D unresolved. V lost 7 bases to trimming and J lost 8 bases, with 11 bases between them. The germline V gene encodes CDR1 SNHLY and CDR2 FYNNEI. The CDR3 runs to 11 residues. CDR3: CASIDPGGYTF. DNA for the CDR3: TGTGCCAGCATAGACCCGGGGGGCTACACCTTC.

The chain recombines TRBV6-1 with TRBJ2-3, with TRBD1 matching 9 bases. CDR3 length: 15 amino acids. V lost 7 bases, J lost 4 bases, and 9 bases stayed unmatched. Per germline, CDR1 MNHNS and CDR2 SASEGT. The CDR3: CASMETGGVADTQYF. The CDR3 DNA sequence: TGTGCCAGCATGGAGACAGGGGGGGTGGCAGATACGCAGTATTTT.

The genes are TRBV7-9 and TRBJ1-1; 9 bases map to TRBD1. There are 13 residues in the CDR3. Per germline, CDR1 SEHNR and CDR2 FQNEAQ (reference sequence). With 5 bases clipped from V and 3 bases from J, the junction kept 1 base outside the gene matches. The CDR3: CASSRQGDTEAFF. The CDR3 DNA follows: TGTGCCAGCAGCCGACAGGGGGACACTGAAGCTTTCTTT.

This rearrangement joins TRBV6-1 to TRBJ2-7, with D perhaps matching TRBD2 (8 bases). This CDR3 contains 14 residues. V shed 6 bases and J shed 5 bases, with 17 bases lying between them. The germline V gene has CDR1 MNHNS and CDR2 SASEGT. CDR3 residues: CASRAGTAGDEQYF. The CDR3 bases are TGTGCCAGCAGGGCGGGGACAGCGGGGGACGAGCAGTACTTC.

This clone was picked up one time. V gene TRBV5-6 combines with J gene TRBJ2-1; 13 bases align to TRBD2. Germline trimming cut 1 base from V and 6 bases from J; bases unmatched to any gene: 1. The CDR3 contains 15 residues. Germline V gives CDR1 SGHDT, CDR2 YYEEEE. The CDR3 nucleotides are TGTGCCAGCAGCTTGACTAGCGGGGGGGGCAATGAGCAGTTCTTC. It encodes CASSLTSGGGNEQFF.

The chain recombines TRBV4-1 with TRBJ2-1; possibly TRBD2 for D (6 bases). Germline CDR1 and CDR2: MGHRA and YSYEKL. V lost 6 bases to trimming and J lost 5 bases, with 20 bases between them. The CDR3 runs 16 residues. CDR3 bases: TGCGCCAGCAGGTGGGTGGGAGGACCGGGGGACAATGAGCAGTTCTTC. Protein product: CASRWVGGPGDNEQFF.

The V gene is TRBV5-1, the J gene TRBJ1-2; TRBD1 might be the D (6 bases). This CDR3 spans 14 amino acids. Germline-derived CDR1 and CDR2 are SGHRS and YFSETQ. V lost 3 bases and J 4 bases, leaving 13 bases between the germline ends. The CDR3 DNA follows: TGCGCCAGCAGCTGGGGGGGCTCGGGCTATGGCTACACCTTC. Amino acid sequence: CASSWGGSGYGYTF.

The genes are TRBV27 and TRBJ1-2; maybe TRBD1 (6 bases). The CDR3 runs 15 residues. V shed 4 bases and J shed 3 bases, with 15 bases lying between them. Looked up from germline, CDR1 is MNHEY and CDR2 is SMNVEV (reference sequence). Written as DNA, the CDR3 is TGTGCCAGCAGTTCCGCAGGGGATGGTGACTATGGCTACACCTTC. Translation gives CASSSAGDGDYGYTF.

This chain uses TRBV28 with TRBJ1-2; D ambiguous. The CDR3 has 14 amino acids. The germline V and J ends were trimmed by 6 bases and 5 bases, with 16 bases remaining between them. Germline V gives CDR1 MDHEN, CDR2 SYDVKM. CDR3 amino acids: CASSVQSGSYGYTF. Here the CDR3 DNA reads TGTGCCAGCAGCGTACAATCGGGGAGTTATGGCTACACCTTC.

The chain carries TRBV9 and TRBJ2-7, with D possibly TRBD2 on 5 matching bases. Deletions cut 1 base from V and 0 bases from J, with 11 bases between. Germline assignment: CDR1 SGDLS and CDR2 YYNGEE. The CDR3 runs 15 residues. This CDR3 reads CASSVSAASSYEQYF. The CDR3 DNA sequence: TGTGCCAGCAGCGTATCAGCGGCGAGCTCCTACGAGCAGTACTTC.

The chain employs TRBV19 and TRBJ1-1, with TRBD1 matching over 8 bases. The CDR3 is 15 residues long. Germline CDR1 reads LNHDA; CDR2 reads SQIVND (reference sequence). V dropped 7 bases and J dropped 1; count of bases not matched to a gene: 8. DNA for the CDR3: TGTGCCAGTAAGGACAGGGACTCGCCGAACACTGAAGCTTTCTTT. This encodes CASKDRDSPNTEAFF.

This clone was found a few times. The V call is TRBV7-9, the J call TRBJ1-1; no clear D gene. CDR1 SEHNR and CDR2 FQNEAQ come from the germline V gene (reference sequence). Trimming took off 5 bases at V and 0 bases at J, with 4 bases between the two ends. CDR3 size: 12 residues. Here the CDR3 DNA reads TGTGCCAGCAGCGCGGTGAACACTGAAGCTTTCTTT. Translated: CASSAVNTEAFF. Full variable domain (missing parts from reference TRBV7-9 and TRBJ1-1): DTGVSQNPRHKITKRGQNVTFRCDPISEHNRLYWYRQTLGQGPEFLTYFQNEAQLEKSRLLSDRFSAERPKGSFSTLEIQRTEQGDSAMYLCASSAVNTEAFFGQGTRLTVV.

The rearrangement links TRBV7-9 to TRBJ1-1; 8 positions match TRBD1. The CDR3 consists of 12 residues. Germline values: CDR1 SEHNR, CDR2 FQNEAQ (reference sequence). V was pared by 5 bases and J by 4 bases, with 0 bases of the junction left unmatched. CDR3 protein: CASSDRGTEAFF. The CDR3 DNA reads TGTGCCAGCAGCGACAGGGGCACTGAAGCTTTCTTT.

A few counts support this clone. The chain carries TRBV19 and TRBJ2-2, with 12 bases fitting TRBD2. The CDR3 contains 16 residues. The J segment lost 5 bases and the V segment lost 5 bases, leaving 6 bases of the junction unmatched. Germline V CDR1 and CDR2: LNHDA, SQIVND (reference sequence). This CDR3 is CASSLGLAGPTGELFF. The CDR3 DNA reads as TGTGCCAGTAGTCTCGGACTAGCGGGACCAACCGGGGAGCTGTTTTTT.

The chain is built from TRBV5-4 and TRBJ2-2, with 11 bases fitting TRBD2. CDR1 and CDR2 (germline): SGHNT, YYREEE (reference sequence). The CDR3 runs 16 residues. J was trimmed by 4 bases and V by 4 bases; bases with no gene match: 6. In DNA, the CDR3 is TGTGCCAGCAGCATAGGACTAGCGGGTTTCACCGGGGAGCTGTTTTTT. It is translated as CASSIGLAGFTGELFF.

This chain joins TRBV5-1 and TRBJ1-4; 7 bases agree with TRBD1. The germline V gene has CDR1 SGHRS and CDR2 YFSETQ. The CDR3 runs 14 residues. Trimming cost V 5 bases and J 8 bases; bases outside gene matches: 9. The CDR3 DNA reads TGCGCCAGCAGATTGACAGGGCAAGTCGAAAAACTGTTTTTT. Protein: CASRLTGQVEKLFF.